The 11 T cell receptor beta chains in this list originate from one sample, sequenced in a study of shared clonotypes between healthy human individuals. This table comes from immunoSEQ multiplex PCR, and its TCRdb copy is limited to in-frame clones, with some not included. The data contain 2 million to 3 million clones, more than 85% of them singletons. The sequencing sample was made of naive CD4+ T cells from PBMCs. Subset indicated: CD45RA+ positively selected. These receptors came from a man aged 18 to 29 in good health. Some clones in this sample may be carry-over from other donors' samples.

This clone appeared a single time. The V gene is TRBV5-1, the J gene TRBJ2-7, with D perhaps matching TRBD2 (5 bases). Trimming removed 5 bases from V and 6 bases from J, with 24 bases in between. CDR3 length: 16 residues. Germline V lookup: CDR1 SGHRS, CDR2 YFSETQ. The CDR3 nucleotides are TGCGCCAGCAGTACCCGGGGTGGGAATCGTTTGGGCGAGCAGTACTTC. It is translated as CASSTRGGNRLGEQYF. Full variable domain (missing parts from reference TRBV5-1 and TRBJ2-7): KAGVTQTPRYLIKTRGQQVTLSCSPISGHRSVSWYQQTPGQGLQFLFEYFSETQRNKGNFPGRFSGRQFSNSRSEMNVSTLELGDSALYLCASSTRGGNRLGEQYFGPGTRLTVT.

Here the CDR3 reads CATTHSNQPQHF. The DNA of the CDR3 is TGTGCCACCACCCATAGCAATCAGCCCCAGCATTTT. The V gene is TRBV6-1, the J gene TRBJ1-5; the D is unclear. The germline V and J ends were trimmed by 10 bases and 0 bases, with 7 bases remaining between them. The CDR3 length is 12 residues. In germline, CDR1 is MNHNS, CDR2 SASEGT.

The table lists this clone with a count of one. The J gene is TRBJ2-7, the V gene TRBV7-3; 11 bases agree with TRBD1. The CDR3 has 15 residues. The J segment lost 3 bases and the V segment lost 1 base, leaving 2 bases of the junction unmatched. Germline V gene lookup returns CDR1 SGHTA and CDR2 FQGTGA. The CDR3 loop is CASSLMGQGDYEQYF. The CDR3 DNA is TGTGCCAGCAGCTTAATGGGACAGGGGGACTACGAGCAGTACTTC.

Written as DNA, the CDR3 is TGTGCCAGCAGTTACGCGGGAGGGAGTGAGCAGTTCTTC. Encoded protein: CASSYAGGSEQFF. V is TRBV6-6 and J is TRBJ2-1, with 9 bases lining up with TRBD2. The CDR3 covers 13 residues. The J segment lost 9 bases and the V segment lost 2 bases, leaving 2 bases of the junction unmatched. CDR1 and CDR2 from the germline V gene are MNHNY and SVGAGI (reference sequence).

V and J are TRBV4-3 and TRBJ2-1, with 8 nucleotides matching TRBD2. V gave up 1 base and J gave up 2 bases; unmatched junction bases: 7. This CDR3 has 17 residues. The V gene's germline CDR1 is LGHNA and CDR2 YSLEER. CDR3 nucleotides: TGCGCCAGCAGCCAAGGCGCAGCGGGAGCACCCTACAATGAGCAGTTCTTC. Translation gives CASSQGAAGAPYNEQFF.

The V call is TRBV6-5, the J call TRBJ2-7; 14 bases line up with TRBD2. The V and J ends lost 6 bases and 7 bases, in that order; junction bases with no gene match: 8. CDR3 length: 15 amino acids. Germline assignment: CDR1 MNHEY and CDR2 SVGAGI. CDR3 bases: TGTGCCAGCAGCCACAGACTAGCGGGAGGGCGAGAGCAGTACTTC. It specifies CASSHRLAGGREQYF.

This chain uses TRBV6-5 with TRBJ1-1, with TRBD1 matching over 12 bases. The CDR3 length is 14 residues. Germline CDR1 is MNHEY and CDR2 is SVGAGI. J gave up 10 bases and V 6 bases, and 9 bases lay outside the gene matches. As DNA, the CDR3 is TGTGCCAGCAGCGACGGGACAGGGGGCGTAGGAGCTTTCTTT. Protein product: CASSDGTGGVGAFF.

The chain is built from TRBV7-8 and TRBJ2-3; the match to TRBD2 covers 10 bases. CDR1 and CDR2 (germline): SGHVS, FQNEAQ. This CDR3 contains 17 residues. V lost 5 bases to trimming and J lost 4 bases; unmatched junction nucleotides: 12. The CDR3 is CASSPRGSGRAADTQYF. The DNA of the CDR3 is TGTGCCAGCAGCCCGAGGGGGAGCGGGAGGGCCGCAGATACGCAGTATTTT.

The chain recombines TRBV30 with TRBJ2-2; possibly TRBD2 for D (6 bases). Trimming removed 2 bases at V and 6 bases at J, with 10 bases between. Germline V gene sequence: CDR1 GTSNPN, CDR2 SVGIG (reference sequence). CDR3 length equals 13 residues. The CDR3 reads CAWSRGNPGELFF. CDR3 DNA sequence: TGTGCCTGGAGTCGGGGGAATCCCGGGGAGCTGTTTTTT.

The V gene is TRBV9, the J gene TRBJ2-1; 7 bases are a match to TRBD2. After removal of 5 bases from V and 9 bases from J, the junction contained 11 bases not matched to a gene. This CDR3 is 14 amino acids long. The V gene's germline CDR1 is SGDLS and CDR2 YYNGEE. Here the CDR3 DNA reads TGTGCCAGCAGTAAGACGGGAGCGGGGATTGAGCAGTTCTTC. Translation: CASSKTGAGIEQFF.

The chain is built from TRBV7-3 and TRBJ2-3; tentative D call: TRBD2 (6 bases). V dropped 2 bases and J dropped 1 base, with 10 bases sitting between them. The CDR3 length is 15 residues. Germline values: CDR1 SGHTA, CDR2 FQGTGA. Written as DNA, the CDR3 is TGTGCCAGCAGCTTAGTGTCTAGCGGCACAGATACGCAGTATTTT. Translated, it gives CASSLVSSGTDTQYF.